The rows below give T cell receptor beta chains drawn from one sample of a study of blood T cells in healthy people across ages. TCRdb processed the 5' RACE reads anew with MiXCR; each CDR3 protein has one entry. The data contain approximately 1.5 million distinct CDR3 sequences, 34% of them singletons. The sequencing input was blood. These receptors originate from a woman aged 25 to 39 in good health. Both conserved end residues are part of each CDR3. The D gene is left open where the match is weak. Expanded clones get a size class; other rows say once, few or many, or leave the size out.

V gene: TRBV20-1
D gene: -
clone size: -
CDR3 length: 16
J gene: TRBJ2-3
CDR3 DNA: TGCAGTGCTCATCGACCAAAAAAAGACTTCGCAGATACGCAGTATTTT
CDR3 protein: CSAHRPKKDFADTQYF

V gene: TRBV11-1
D gene: TRBD1
clone size: -
CDR3 length: 15
J gene: TRBJ2-7
CDR3 DNA: TGTGCCAACAGCCCCCCCGGGACAGGGTTTCTCGAGCAGTACTTC
CDR3 protein: CANSPPGTGFLEQYF

V gene: TRBV6-5
D gene: TRBD1
clone size: -
CDR3 length: 14
J gene: TRBJ1-2
CDR3 DNA: TGTGCCAGCAACCCCCAGGGGGGCGGCTATGGCTACACCTTC
CDR3 protein: CASNPQGGGYGYTF

V gene: TRBV5-1
D gene: -
clone size: -
CDR3 length: 14
J gene: TRBJ1-2
CDR3 DNA: TGCGCCAGCAGCTTGACAGAAAATAACTATGGCTACACCTTC
CDR3 protein: CASSLTENNYGYTF

V gene: TRBV20-1
D gene: TRBD1
clone size: few
CDR3 length: 15
J gene: TRBJ2-3
CDR3 DNA: TGCAGTGCTAGAAATCCGGGACAGGGGCTAGGAACGCAGTATTTT
CDR3 protein: CSARNPGQGLGTQYF

V gene: TRBV14
D gene: -
clone size: few
CDR3 length: 11
J gene: TRBJ2-7
CDR3 DNA: TGTGCCAGCAGCCAGTACCACGAGCAGTACTTC
CDR3 protein: CASSQYHEQYF

V gene: TRBV4-2
D gene: TRBD2
clone size: few
CDR3 length: 19
J gene: TRBJ2-7
CDR3 DNA: TGTGCCAGCAGCCAAGATAGGAGGGAGGTTACTAGCGGGAGATACGAGCAGTACTTC
CDR3 protein: CASSQDRREVTSGRYEQYF

V gene: TRBV5-1
D gene: -
clone size: many
CDR3 length: 14
J gene: TRBJ2-5
CDR3 DNA: TGCGCCAGCAGCCCAAGGACAGATCAAGAGACCCAGTACTTC
CDR3 protein: CASSPRTDQETQYF

V gene: TRBV4-1
D gene: -
clone size: few
CDR3 length: 16
J gene: TRBJ1-2
CDR3 DNA: TGCGCCAGCACCAAACGGGGGGCAGGGGATGACTATGGCTACACCTTC
CDR3 protein: CASTKRGAGDDYGYTF

V gene: TRBV10-2
D gene: -
clone size: -
CDR3 length: 12
J gene: TRBJ2-1
CDR3 DNA: TGCGCCAGCACGACGGACTACAATGAGCAGTTCTTC
CDR3 protein: CASTTDYNEQFF

V gene: TRBV28
D gene: -
clone size: once
CDR3 length: 20
J gene: TRBJ2-2
CDR3 DNA: TGTGCCAGCAGTTTAGGAGTGGGGGCAGGGTCGATCTTGGACACCGGGGAGCTGTTTTTT
CDR3 protein: CASSLGVGAGSILDTGELFF

V gene: TRBV5-1
D gene: -
clone size: many
CDR3 length: 15
J gene: TRBJ2-7
CDR3 DNA: TGCGCCAGCAGCCTTAATACAGGGAGCTCCTACGAGCAGTACTTC
CDR3 protein: CASSLNTGSSYEQYF

V gene: TRBV5-6
D gene: TRBD2
clone size: -
CDR3 length: 16
J gene: TRBJ2-3
CDR3 DNA: TGTGCCAGCAGCTTGCTTAGCGGGAGTTTATCAGATACGCAGTATTTT
CDR3 protein: CASSLLSGSLSDTQYF

V gene: TRBV7-9
D gene: TRBD1
clone size: -
CDR3 length: 18
J gene: TRBJ1-1
CDR3 DNA: TGTGCCAGCAGCTTAGGTTGGGGACAGGGGTGGATGAACACTGAAGCTTTCTTT
CDR3 protein: CASSLGWGQGWMNTEAFF

V gene: TRBV5-1
D gene: TRBD2
clone size: few
CDR3 length: 17
J gene: TRBJ2-5
CDR3 DNA: TGCGCCAGCAGCCGGACCTCCTTAGCGGGAGTGGGAGAGACCCAGTACTTC
CDR3 protein: CASSRTSLAGVGETQYF

V gene: TRBV11-2
D gene: TRBD2
clone size: -
CDR3 length: 16
J gene: TRBJ2-7
CDR3 DNA: TGTGCCAGCAGCTTAAGGGTCGGGGGGGCGTCCTACGAGCAGTACTTC
CDR3 protein: CASSLRVGGASYEQYF

V gene: TRBV7-9
D gene: TRBD2
clone size: once
CDR3 length: 16
J gene: TRBJ2-7
CDR3 DNA: TGTGCCAGCAGCTTAGCGCGGGCGGGAGGGGCCTACGAGCAGTACTTC
CDR3 protein: CASSLARAGGAYEQYF

V gene: TRBV27
D gene: -
clone size: -
CDR3 length: 17
J gene: TRBJ2-7
CDR3 DNA: TGTGCCAGCAGTTTCTCCTCGACCACAGTTACCCCTGTCGAGCAGTACTTC
CDR3 protein: CASSFSSTTVTPVEQYF

V gene: TRBV7-9
D gene: TRBD2
clone size: -
CDR3 length: 17
J gene: TRBJ2-3
CDR3 DNA: TGTGCCAGCAGCCAAGCGACTAGCGGGGGGCGAGCAGATACGCAGTATTTT
CDR3 protein: CASSQATSGGRADTQYF

V gene: TRBV21-1
D gene: -
clone size: few
CDR3 length: 22
J gene: TRBJ1-5
CDR3 DNA: TGTGCCAGCAGCAAGAGATTAGGCCATAATCCTCGGACAGGTACACTGGGTCAGCCCCAGCATTTT
CDR3 protein: CASSKRLGHNPRTGTLGQPQHF

V gene: TRBV29-1
D gene: TRBD2
clone size: many
CDR3 length: 11
J gene: TRBJ2-5
CDR3 DNA: TGCAGCGGGCGGCGGGGGGAGACCCAGTACTTC
CDR3 protein: CSGRRGETQYF

V gene: TRBV7-2
D gene: -
clone size: -
CDR3 length: 17
J gene: TRBJ1-2
CDR3 DNA: TGTGCCAGCAGCTTAGCCCTCTCGGACCGGGGGGGCTATGGCTACACCTTC
CDR3 protein: CASSLALSDRGGYGYTF

V gene: TRBV6-1
D gene: -
clone size: -
CDR3 length: 15
J gene: TRBJ1-2
CDR3 DNA: TGTGCCAGCAGTGAGCTGACGGGAAATTCCTATGGCTACACCTTC
CDR3 protein: CASSELTGNSYGYTF

V gene: TRBV29-1
D gene: TRBD1
clone size: -
CDR3 length: 13
J gene: TRBJ2-2
CDR3 DNA: TGCAGCGTCCGGGACAGGAGGGCTGGGGAGCTGTTTTTT
CDR3 protein: CSVRDRRAGELFF

V gene: TRBV10-3
D gene: -
clone size: -
CDR3 length: 16
J gene: TRBJ2-2
CDR3 DNA: TGTGCCATCAGTGAGTCCCCTACGACGAACACCGGGGAGCTGTTTTTT
CDR3 protein: CAISESPTTNTGELFF

V gene: TRBV20-1
D gene: -
clone size: -
CDR3 length: 11
J gene: TRBJ1-2
CDR3 DNA: TGCAGTACCAGGGGCGGGTATGGCCACACCTTC
CDR3 protein: CSTRGGYGHTF

V gene: TRBV20-1
D gene: TRBD1
clone size: few
CDR3 length: 14
J gene: TRBJ1-1
CDR3 DNA: TGCAGTGCAGACAGGGGGGCTATGGACACTGAAGCTTTCTTT
CDR3 protein: CSADRGAMDTEAFF

V gene: TRBV7-6
D gene: -
clone size: -
CDR3 length: 16
J gene: TRBJ2-5
CDR3 DNA: TGTGCCAGCAGCTTAGCGGGGCGGGGACTCCAAGAGACCCAGTACTTC
CDR3 protein: CASSLAGRGLQETQYF

V gene: TRBV28
D gene: TRBD2
clone size: few
CDR3 length: 17
J gene: TRBJ2-7
CDR3 DNA: TGTGCCAGCAGTTTACTCCGACTAGCGGGAGAATCCTACGAGCAGTACTTC
CDR3 protein: CASSLLRLAGESYEQYF

V gene: TRBV5-6
D gene: TRBD1
clone size: -
CDR3 length: 16
J gene: TRBJ2-4
CDR3 DNA: TGTGCCAGCAGCAAGGGACAGTTACTAACCAAAAACATTCAGTACTTC
CDR3 protein: CASSKGQLLTKNIQYF

V gene: TRBV2
D gene: -
clone size: -
CDR3 length: 14
J gene: TRBJ1-2
CDR3 DNA: TGTGCCAGCAGTATGTTCGTTGGAGGGGATGGCTACACCTTC
CDR3 protein: CASSMFVGGDGYTF

V gene: TRBV7-9
D gene: -
clone size: -
CDR3 length: 14
J gene: TRBJ1-1
CDR3 DNA: TGTGCCAGCAGCTTAGCTTCGGGCGGGCCAACCGGTTTCTTT
CDR3 protein: CASSLASGGPTGFF

V gene: TRBV20-1
D gene: -
clone size: -
CDR3 length: 14
J gene: TRBJ1-5
CDR3 DNA: TGCAGTGCTAGCCTGGGCGGTAAGGATCAGCCCCAGCATTTT
CDR3 protein: CSASLGGKDQPQHF

V gene: TRBV27
D gene: -
clone size: -
CDR3 length: 19
J gene: TRBJ2-3
CDR3 DNA: TGTGCCAGCAGTTCCCGACAGGGTTTCGGGAGGGAGGAGATAGATACGCAGTATTTT
CDR3 protein: CASSSRQGFGREEIDTQYF

V gene: TRBV5-5
D gene: TRBD1
clone size: many
CDR3 length: 18
J gene: TRBJ2-7
CDR3 DNA: TGTGCCAGCAGCAACACCGGGACAGGGGCTAGCGGCTCCTACGAGCAGTACTTC
CDR3 protein: CASSNTGTGASGSYEQYF

V gene: TRBV29-1
D gene: -
clone size: many
CDR3 length: 14
J gene: TRBJ1-1
CDR3 DNA: TGCAGCGTTGATACCGGGACCCCTTACACTGAAGCTTTCTTT
CDR3 protein: CSVDTGTPYTEAFF

V gene: TRBV6-2/TRBV6-3
D gene: TRBD2
clone size: many
CDR3 length: 17
J gene: TRBJ2-3
CDR3 DNA: TGTGCCAGCAGTTACCCCAGACTAGCCCCAGGCACAGATACGCAGTATTTT
CDR3 protein: CASSYPRLAPGTDTQYF

V gene: TRBV29-1
D gene: TRBD2
clone size: many
CDR3 length: 15
J gene: TRBJ2-3
CDR3 DNA: TGCAGCGCCTCCGGGACTAGCGGGGGGACAGATACGCAGTATTTT
CDR3 protein: CSASGTSGGTDTQYF